This T cell receptor (beta chain) was sequenced for a study of T cells in Graves' hyperthyroidism and ophthalmopathy. Whole-study findings and limits: Blood shared most expanded thyroid clonotypes above 0.001.

V lost 0 bases and J lost 0, with 2 bases in between. This CDR3 spans 13 amino acids. Germline CDR1 and CDR2: WNHNN and SYGVQD (reference sequence). Amplification targeted TCR beta CDR3 regions from RNA transcripts. Carried out on the TCR CDR3, a first-round RT-PCR used the HTBI primer set. MiXCR was run by TCRdb on the multiplex PCR reads, yielding one entry per CDR3 protein. Counted here are about half a million distinct CDR3 sequences, around a quarter occurring once; the ten biggest clones make up about 11%. This clonotype was recorded at least ten times. Its antigen is not identified. Diagnoses were made from clinical symptoms, serum measures (thyroxine and TRAb), thyroid ultrasound and orbital computed tomography.

This chain joins TRBV10-1 and TRBJ1-1, with unresolved D. The TCR was taken from a woman in her 30s with Graves' ophthalmopathy. What was sequenced was blood. The CDR3 loop is CASSESVNTEAFF. As DNA, the CDR3 is TGCGCCAGCAGTGAGTCGGTGAACACTGAAGCTTTCTTT.